These 12 T cell receptor beta chains came from one sample sequenced in a study of blood T cells in healthy people across ages. Combining a sample-barcoded 5' primer with a J-beta primer mix, a second PCR ran for roughly 7 to 12 cycles. TCRdb used MiXCR to reprocess the 5' RACE reads, holding one entry per CDR3 protein. Among hundreds of thousands of distinct CDR3 sequences listed, around 42% were seen once. The sample taken for sequencing was blood. All receptors derive from a man between 60 and 70 years old in good health.

The J gene is TRBJ1-1, the V gene TRBV12-3 or TRBV12-4; 7 positions match TRBD1. With V trimmed by 5 bases and J by 6 bases, 6 bases remained unmatched. There are 13 residues in the CDR3. CDR3 DNA: TGTGCCAGCAGTCAAGGGACAGTCCCTGAAGCTTTCTTT. It translates to CASSQGTVPEAFF.

The rearrangement links TRBV12-3 or TRBV12-4 to TRBJ2-5, with 14 positions matching TRBD2. The closer fit of TRBJ2-7 to the DNA end suggests the J call may be wrong. The CDR3 has 18 amino acids. The CDR3 sequence: CASSSSLRLAGGQHEQYF. The CDR3 DNA reads TGTGCCAGCAGTTCCAGCCTAAGACTAGCGGGGGGGCAGCACGAGCAGTACTTC.

Comment on this clonotype: Relative to the germline gene, one junction end is altered; a read error may explain this. The chain has TRBV20-1 and TRBJ2-4, with 7 positions matching TRBD2. The J call may not be correct, given that the DNA end is closer to TRBJ2-7. Germline CDR1 DFQATT, CDR2 SNEGSKA (reference sequence). CDR3 size: 13 residues. The CDR3 bases are TGCTGTGCTAGGGAGGGACTCATCTACGAGCAGTACTTC. It translates to CCAREGLIYEQYF.

This chain uses TRBV14 with TRBJ1-4; 10 bases line up with TRBD1. J gave up 8 bases and V 2 bases, and 8 bases lay outside the gene matches. Germline V gives CDR1 SGHDN, CDR2 FVKESK. This CDR3 has 16 residues. The CDR3 coding sequence is TGTGCCAGCAGCCAAACCCACGGACAGGGGGGAGAAAAACTGTTTTTT. Protein sequence: CASSQTHGQGGEKLFF.

This sequence joins TRBV29-1 and TRBJ2-5; TRBD2 matches at 12 bases. This CDR3 comprises 17 residues. Germline values: CDR1 SQVTM, CDR2 ANQGSEA. The V gene end was trimmed by 7 bases and the J gene end by 3 bases; junction bases not matched to a gene: 15. The CDR3: CSAEGLAGGLWEETQYF. CDR3 nucleotide sequence: TGCAGCGCCGAGGGGCTAGCGGGGGGGTTATGGGAAGAGACCCAGTACTTC.

The chain joins TRBV5-1 to TRBJ2-1, with D tentatively TRBD1 (5 bases). The J call could be wrong; TRBJ2-7 is a better fit for the DNA end. Germline CDR1 reads SGHRS; CDR2 reads YFSETQ. The CDR3 is 13 residues long. CDR3 residues: CASSSDSNNEQYF. In DNA form, the CDR3 reads TGCGCCAGCAGCTCCGACAGTAACAATGAGCAGTACTTC.

The chain combines TRBV20-1 with TRBJ2-1; 10 bases agree with TRBD2. J was trimmed by 8 bases and V by 3 bases; bases with no gene match: 13. Per the germline V gene, CDR1 is DFQATT and CDR2 is SNEGSKA (reference sequence). The CDR3 is 16 amino acids. Here the CDR3 DNA reads TGCAGTGCTAGTGCGCCCGAGCGGGGGGGCTGGGATGAGCAGTTCTTC. Residues: CSASAPERGGWDEQFF.

The gene calls are TRBV6-2 or TRBV6-3 and TRBJ1-5, with a tentative D call TRBD1 (5 bases). CDR3 length: 13 residues. Trimming stripped 7 bases from V and 7 bases from J, with 14 bases between. CDR1 is MNHEY and CDR2 is SVGEGT in the germline V gene. The CDR3 protein is CASTPTGLQPQHF. The DNA of the CDR3 is TGTGCCAGCACGCCTACAGGATTACAGCCCCAGCATTTT.

V is TRBV24-1 and J is TRBJ2-7; D possibly corresponds to TRBD2 (6 bases). There are 19 residues in the CDR3. Germline CDR1 reads KGHDR; CDR2 reads SFDVKD. The V gene lost 6 bases and the J gene lost 4 bases, with 30 bases spanning the gap. CDR3 residues: CATSLRLDGGPGEDYEQYF. CDR3 bases: TGTGCCACCAGTCTACGGCTAGACGGGGGACCCGGAGAGGATTACGAGCAGTACTTC.

This clonotype was observed a handful of times. The V gene is TRBV12-3 or TRBV12-4, the J gene TRBJ2-7, with 8 bases lining up with TRBD1. CDR3 length: 15 amino acids. J lost 3 bases, V lost 2 bases, and 6 bases had no gene match. CDR3 in amino acids: CASSLKQGANYEQYF. For the CDR3, the DNA is TGTGCCAGCAGTTTAAAGCAGGGGGCTAACTACGAGCAGTACTTC.

V gene TRBV7-6 combines with J gene TRBJ2-1, with TRBD2 matching over 12 bases. The CDR3 contains 15 residues. Germline CDR1 reads SGHVS; CDR2 reads FNYEAQ. V was clipped by 4 bases and J by 8 bases; unmatched bases: 6. The CDR3 protein is CASSSTGLAGYEQFF. CDR3 in DNA: TGTGCCAGCAGCTCTACGGGACTAGCGGGCTATGAGCAGTTCTTC.

Remarks on this clonotype: Germline is not matched at one junction end, which may reflect a read error. The CDR3 reads CAGSLRLPPSTDTQYF. The DNA of the CDR3 is TGTGCCGGCAGCTTACGGCTGCCCCCTAGCACAGATACGCAGTATTTT. This sequence joins TRBV7-2 and TRBJ2-3, with unresolved D. The CDR3 contains 16 residues. Germline values: CDR1 SGHTA, CDR2 FQGNSA.